Shown below are 20 T cell receptor beta chains from a single sample sequenced in a study of OX40 agonist ivuxolimab in advanced cancers. Clones were read by immunoSEQ multiplex PCR, and TCRdb kept only the in-frame ones, dropping some. The sample lists some 60,000 clones; 70% to 90% were seen once. The source was CD4+ or CD8+ T cells sorted from blood, collected in a trial of the OX40 agonist ivuxolimab. The receptor source for this set is an adult with an advanced solid tumor such as melanoma, head and neck, liver or kidney cancer.

The chain is built from TRBV14 and TRBJ2-5; 7 bases map to TRBD2. The CDR3 length is 16 residues. Per germline, CDR1 SGHDN and CDR2 FVKESK. V trimming: 2 bases; J trimming: 0 bases; junction bases outside the gene matches: 6. The chain's CDR3 is CASSQKWGGYQETQYF. CDR3 nucleotides: TGTGCCAGCAGCCAAAAATGGGGGGGGTACCAAGAGACCCAGTACTTC.

This clone appeared once. The chain carries TRBV4-2 and TRBJ1-2; weak D call: TRBD1 (6 bases). Germline V lookup: CDR1 LGHNA, CDR2 YNFKEQ. This CDR3 comprises 14 residues. Trimming took 6 bases from V and 3 from J, leaving 14 bases between them. This CDR3 reads CASRAGGADYGYTF. The CDR3 DNA follows: TGTGCCAGCAGAGCTGGGGGCGCTGACTATGGCTACACCTTC.

This clone was picked up one time. CDR3 sequence reads: CAISESMGTGIEKLFF. The CDR3 nucleotides are TGTGCCATCAGTGAGTCGATGGGGACAGGGATTGAAAAACTGTTTTTT. This chain uses TRBV10-3 with TRBJ1-4; 9 nucleotides line up with TRBD1. The CDR3 is 16 residues long. The junction had 6 bases not matched to a gene; V was cut back by 0 bases and J by 7 bases. CDR1 and CDR2 (germline): ENHRY, SYGVKD.

The CDR3: CASSSTGVSWGEQYF. The CDR3 DNA is TGTGCCAGCAGCTCGACAGGGGTTTCCTGGGGGGAGCAGTACTTC. The chain joins TRBV5-5 to TRBJ2-7, with TRBD1 matching 8 bases. The CDR3 is made up of 15 amino acids. CDR1 and CDR2 (germline): SGHKS, YYEKEE (reference sequence). Trimming cost V 3 bases and J 7 bases; bases outside gene matches: 12.

V gene TRBV7-2 combines with J gene TRBJ2-1; the D gene is possibly TRBD2 (6 bases). This CDR3 has 14 residues. CDR1 is SGHTA, CDR2 FQGNSA, per germline. V lost 5 bases to trimming and J lost 5 bases, with 13 bases between them. CDR3 in amino acids: CASSVGTGHNEQFF. The CDR3 coding sequence is TGTGCCAGCAGCGTCGGGACTGGTCACAATGAGCAGTTCTTC.

This clone was picked up a small number of times. The chain joins TRBV10-3 to TRBJ1-5; D not certain. With 4 bases removed from V and 6 bases from J, the gap between germline ends came to 7 bases. The length of the CDR3 is 12 residues. The V gene's germline CDR1 is ENHRY and CDR2 SYGVKD. Here the CDR3 DNA reads TGTGCCATCAGTGTAAGTGGTCAGCCCCAGCATTTT. As protein: CAISVSGQPQHF.

The chain links TRBV2 to TRBJ1-1, with 7 bases aligning to TRBD1. This CDR3 has 13 amino acids. The V segment lost 9 bases and the J segment 2 bases; nucleotides outside the gene matches: 6. Germline CDR1 is SNHLY and CDR2 is FYNNEI. CDR3 loop: CASDRDINTEAFF. CDR3 nucleotide sequence: TGTGCCAGTGACAGGGACATTAACACTGAAGCTTTCTTT.

The chain recombines TRBV19 with TRBJ2-1; perhaps TRBD1 as D (7 bases). The CDR3 sequence is 13 residues long. V lost 7 bases to trimming and J lost 5 bases, with 12 bases between them. Germline CDR1 is LNHDA and CDR2 is SQIVND (reference sequence). CDR3 nucleotide sequence: TGTGCCAGTACCAGGGGGGCGCACAATGAGCAGTTCTTC. Protein product: CASTRGAHNEQFF.

The chain has TRBV2 and TRBJ2-7, with TRBD2 identical over 14 bases. CDR1 is SNHLY, CDR2 FYNNEI, per germline. There are 13 residues in the CDR3. With 6 bases clipped from V and 9 bases from J, the junction kept 4 bases outside the gene matches. The CDR3 loop reads CASRGLAGAGQYF. The DNA of the CDR3 is TGTGCCAGCAGGGGACTAGCGGGGGCCGGGCAGTACTTC.

This chain's CDR3 is CASSPDGRSPQHF. In DNA, the CDR3 is TGCGCCAGCAGCCCGGACGGCCGGTCGCCCCAGCATTTT. The chain carries TRBV10-1 and TRBJ1-5; D call uncertain. Germline-derived CDR1 and CDR2 are WNHNN and SYGVQD (reference sequence). The CDR3 extends over 13 amino acids. V was pared by 6 bases and J by 9 bases, with 15 bases between.

V usage is TRBV4-1 and J usage is TRBJ1-2; 7 nucleotides line up with TRBD1. Germline V gene lookup returns CDR1 MGHRA and CDR2 YSYEKL. V shed 3 bases, J shed 2 bases, and the junction held 3 bases outside the gene matches. There are 14 residues in the CDR3. The CDR3 DNA sequence: TGCGCCAGCAGCCAGGGACAGCTAAACTATGGCTACACCTTC. This encodes CASSQGQLNYGYTF.

The chain links TRBV7-8 to TRBJ1-5, with D unresolved. CDR3 length: 13 amino acids. Trimming left V 5 bases short and J 0 bases short, with 5 bases between. Per germline, CDR1 SGHVS and CDR2 FQNEAQ. The CDR3 protein is CASSPDSNQPQHF. The DNA for the CDR3 is TGTGCCAGCAGCCCCGATAGCAATCAGCCCCAGCATTTT.

This sequence joins TRBV11-2 and TRBJ1-1; D gene unclear. The CDR3 sequence is 15 residues long. The V gene's germline CDR1 is SGHAT and CDR2 FQNNGV. With 0 bases removed from V and 5 bases from J, the gap between germline ends came to 13 bases. CDR3 protein: CASSLDVVGRTEAFF. CDR3 sequence (DNA): TGTGCCAGCAGCTTAGATGTCGTAGGGAGAACTGAAGCTTTCTTT.

This clone showed up just a few times. The chain couples TRBV7-2 to TRBJ2-3, with TRBD2 identical over 8 bases. Germline CDR1 and CDR2: SGHTA and FQGNSA. V shed 5 bases, J shed 5 bases, and the junction held 12 bases outside the gene matches. The CDR3 is 16 amino acids. In DNA form, the CDR3 reads TGTGCCAGCAGCAAAACCGTCGGGGGGGCCGGAGATACGCAGTATTTT. Residues: CASSKTVGGAGDTQYF.

The rearrangement links TRBV30 to TRBJ1-3; 7 bases are shared with TRBD1. This CDR3 region has 14 residues. Germline V lookup: CDR1 GTSNPN, CDR2 SVGIG (reference sequence). Trimming at V came to 5 bases and at J to 0 bases, leaving 4 bases not matched to a gene. The CDR3 DNA is TGTGCCTGGGTGACAGGGTCCTCTGGAAACACCATATATTTT. Protein sequence: CAWVTGSSGNTIYF. Looking up the rest from reference TRBV30 and TRBJ1-3 gives the full variable domain: SQTIHQWPATLVQPVGSPLSLECTVEGTSNPNLYWYRQAAGRGLQLLFYSVGIGQISSEVPQNLSASRPQDRQFILSSKKLLLSDSGFYLCAWVTGSSGNTIYFGEGSWLTVV.

The chain recombines TRBV4-1 with TRBJ2-1; perhaps TRBD2 as D (6 bases). Germline CDR1 reads MGHRA; CDR2 reads YSYEKL. V shed 5 bases and J shed 6 bases, with 20 bases lying between them. The CDR3 totals 16 residues. Written as DNA, the CDR3 is TGCGCCAGCAGCACGGTGAGCGGGCCATACTTCAATGAGCAGTTCTTC. This sequence encodes CASSTVSGPYFNEQFF.

J is TRBJ1-6 and V is TRBV2; maybe TRBD1 (5 bases). Germline assignment: CDR1 SNHLY and CDR2 FYNNEI. CDR3 size: 14 residues. V was trimmed by 2 bases and J by 8 bases, leaving 10 bases between them. CDR3 loop: CASSEQGRDSPLHF. For the CDR3, the DNA is TGTGCCAGCAGTGAACAGGGACGGGATTCACCCCTCCACTTT.

This clone came up a few times. V usage is TRBV10-3 and J usage is TRBJ1-5; a possible D gene is TRBD1 (6 bases). V lost 10 bases, J lost 0 bases, and 10 bases lay in between. CDR1 is ENHRY, CDR2 SYGVKD, per germline. The CDR3 is 13 residues long. In DNA form, the CDR3 reads TGTGCCAACGCGGACAGTAGCAATCAGCCCCAGCATTTT. Protein: CANADSSNQPQHF.

V usage is TRBV7-3 and J usage is TRBJ1-1, with unresolved D. This CDR3 contains 13 residues. With 5 bases removed from V and 3 bases from J, the gap between germline ends came to 10 bases. Germline V gene lookup returns CDR1 SGHTA and CDR2 FQGTGA. CDR3 protein: CASSLGGDTEAFF. In DNA, the CDR3 is TGTGCCAGCAGCCTGGGTGGGGACACTGAAGCTTTCTTT.

A remark on this clone: At one end, the junction sequence differs from germline, possibly due to a read error. The CDR3 spells CASSLQGGGYNGQFF. The CDR3 coding sequence is TGCGCCAGCAGCTTACAGGGTGGGGGATACAATGGGCAGTTCTTC. This sequence joins TRBV5-1 and TRBJ2-1, with D perhaps matching TRBD1 (6 bases). The CDR3 length is 15 residues. The germline V gene encodes CDR1 SGHRS and CDR2 YFSETQ.